A single sample is the source of the 23 T cell receptor beta chains below, sequenced in a study of Ad26.COV2.S vaccination and SARS-CoV-2 variants. Documented treatment: around 19 received Ad26.COV2.S at low or high dose, single or two shots; about 5 received placebo; per-sample allocation not given. Sampling took place 63 days after the first vaccine or placebo injection. Measured with immunoSEQ multiplex PCR; TCRdb has only the in-frame clones, and not every one. The sample has about 480,000 clones; around 88% are singletons. Here the sequenced sample was peripheral blood, taken in a trial of Ad26.COV2.S vaccine versus placebo. The receptors shown here come from a person aged 18-60 years who received the Ad26.COV2.S COVID-19 vaccine or a placebo.

The rearrangement uses TRBV7-9 and TRBJ2-1; the D gene is possibly TRBD1 (5 bases). CDR1 is SEHNR and CDR2 is FQNEAQ in the germline V gene (reference sequence). Trimming shortened V by 2 bases and J by 7 bases, and 9 bases separated the two germline ends. The CDR3 spans 13 residues. The CDR3 DNA is TGTGCCAGCAGCTTAACCAGGGTTAATGAGCAGTTCTTC. Translation: CASSLTRVNEQFF.

For the CDR3, the DNA is TGTGCCGCCACCGGGCGCGGCAACAATGAGCAGTTCTTC. Translation gives CAATGRGNNEQFF. V gene TRBV28 combines with J gene TRBJ2-1; D remains ambiguous. The CDR3 loop spans 13 amino acids. The V gene lost 11 bases and the J gene lost 5 bases, with 16 bases spanning the gap. The V gene's germline CDR1 is MDHEN and CDR2 SYDVKM.

This clone was detected once. The gene calls are TRBV19 and TRBJ2-7; TRBD1 matches at 7 bases. The CDR3 extends over 14 amino acids. V trimming: 6 bases; J trimming: 1 base; junction bases outside the gene matches: 6. In germline, CDR1 is LNHDA, CDR2 SQIVND (reference sequence). The DNA of the CDR3 is TGTGCCAGTAGCCCCGGGACAGTATCCTACGAGCAGTACTTC. This translates into CASSPGTVSYEQYF.

The sample holds a few counts of this clone. The genes are TRBV5-4 and TRBJ1-2, with 9 bases lining up with TRBD1. Germline CDR1 is SGHNT and CDR2 is YYREEE (reference sequence). The ends lost 4 bases at V and 6 bases at J; junction bases unmatched: 4. The CDR3 contains 13 residues. The CDR3 here is CASSQGQGNGYTF. In DNA, the CDR3 is TGTGCCAGCAGCCAGGGACAGGGTAATGGCTACACCTTC.

The rearrangement links TRBV15 to TRBJ1-5; D is undetermined. Germline CDR1 and CDR2: LNHNV and YYDKDF (reference sequence). Trimming pared 1 base from V and 7 bases from J, leaving 14 bases between. This CDR3 comprises 15 residues. The CDR3 DNA follows: TGTGCCACCAGCAGAGGGGTGACCCCAGGACAGCCCCAGCATTTT. This codes for CATSRGVTPGQPQHF. Complete variable domain (other parts from reference TRBV15 and TRBJ1-5): DAMVIQNPRYQVTQFGKPVTLSCSQTLNHNVMYWYQQKSSQAPKLLFHYYDKDFNNEADTPDNFQSRRPNTSFCFLDIRSPGLGDTAMYLCATSRGVTPGQPQHFGDGTRLSIL.

On this clone: Distinct nucleotide sequences in the sample also encode this CDR3. CDR3 nucleotide sequence: TGTGCCAGCAGCGTAGGACAGGGGAATCAGCCCCAGCATTTT. Its protein is CASSVGQGNQPQHF. This rearrangement joins TRBV9 to TRBJ1-5; TRBD1 aligns across 8 bases. V was pared by 0 bases and J by 4 bases, with 0 bases of the junction left unmatched. The CDR3 is 14 amino acids. Germline CDR1 is SGDLS and CDR2 is YYNGEE.

This clone was counted a single time. The chain uses TRBV28 and TRBJ2-7, with 7 bases identical to TRBD2. The CDR3 runs to 14 residues. V was pared by 1 base and J by 3 bases, with 3 bases of the junction left unmatched. CDR1 MDHEN and CDR2 SYDVKM come from the germline V gene. As DNA, the CDR3 is TGTGCCAGCAGTTTATCAGCGGGATTCTACGAGCAGTACTTC. This encodes CASSLSAGFYEQYF.

The count of this clone is one. The chain links TRBV18 to TRBJ1-5, with D unresolved. Per germline, CDR1 KGHSH and CDR2 LQKENI. Trimming pared 5 bases from V and 3 bases from J, leaving 8 bases between. The CDR3 sequence is 13 residues long. CDR3 coding DNA: TGTGCCAGCTCATTGGGTAACAATCAGCCCCAGCATTTT. Protein sequence: CASSLGNNQPQHF.

The chain links TRBV12-3 or TRBV12-4 to TRBJ1-2, with no clear D. Trimming removed 4 bases at V and 4 bases at J, with 4 bases between. The CDR3 is 11 amino acids. The CDR3 sequence is CASSSVYGYTF. The CDR3 nucleotides read TGTGCCAGCAGTTCTGTCTATGGCTACACCTTC.

V gene TRBV15 combines with J gene TRBJ2-7, with no clear D. This CDR3 is built from 12 residues. The V and J ends lost 3 bases and 4 bases respectively, with 7 bases between them. Germline V gene lookup returns CDR1 LNHNV and CDR2 YYDKDF (reference sequence). In DNA, the CDR3 is TGTGCCACCAGCAGCCTGAATTACGAGCAGTACTTC. It specifies CATSSLNYEQYF. The full variable domain, in which reference TRBV15 and TRBJ2-7 provide the parts outside the CDR3, is DAMVIQNPRYQVTQFGKPVTLSCSQTLNHNVMYWYQQKSSQAPKLLFHYYDKDFNNEADTPDNFQSRRPNTSFCFLDIRSPGLGDTAMYLCATSSLNYEQYFGPGTRLTVT.

V usage is TRBV20-1 and J usage is TRBJ2-5, with D perhaps matching TRBD2 (5 bases). There are 13 residues in the CDR3. V was cut by 3 bases and J by 5 bases, with 13 bases left in between. Germline CDR1 and CDR2: DFQATT and SNEGSKA (reference sequence). This CDR3 is CSASKGRLETQYF. The DNA for the CDR3 is TGCAGTGCTAGTAAAGGGAGATTGGAGACCCAGTACTTC.

This chain connects TRBV6-2 or TRBV6-3 to TRBJ2-6, with D possibly matching TRBD1 (9 bases). Trimming removed 1 base at V and 3 bases at J, with 16 bases between. This CDR3 comprises 18 residues. Per germline, CDR1 MNHEY and CDR2 SVGEGT. CDR3: CASSYLGQGLGGANVLTF. CDR3 DNA: TGTGCCAGCAGTTACTTGGGACAGGGACTAGGTGGGGCCAACGTCCTGACTTTC.

This chain links TRBV30 with TRBJ2-6, with 8 bases fitting TRBD1. CDR3 length: 16 residues. Germline V gives CDR1 GTSNPN, CDR2 SVGIG (reference sequence). V lost 8 bases to trimming and J lost 0 bases; unmatched junction nucleotides: 9. The DNA of the CDR3 is TGTGCCGGCCGGGACAGGCTCGCCTCTGGGGCCAACGTCCTGACTTTC. This translates into CAGRDRLASGANVLTF.

The V and J genes are TRBV6-2 or TRBV6-3 and TRBJ2-7, with 12 bases lining up with TRBD2. J was trimmed by 5 bases and V by 5 bases; bases with no gene match: 7. The CDR3 consists of 15 residues. Germline V gene data show CDR1 as MNHEY and CDR2 as SVGEGT. In nucleotides, the CDR3 is TGTGCCAGCAGTCTATCTAGCGGGAGGGCGGACGAGCAGTACTTC. Translation: CASSLSSGRADEQYF.

The chain employs TRBV5-6 and TRBJ1-4; no clear D gene. CDR1 is SGHDT, CDR2 YYEEEE, per germline. Deletions cut 4 bases from V and 7 bases from J, with 17 bases between. The CDR3 is 15 residues long. The DNA of the CDR3 is TGTGCCAGCAGCCCAAGGACGAGTATGGGTGAAAAACTGTTTTTT. Translating it yields CASSPRTSMGEKLFF.

This clone was found a few times. The V and J genes are TRBV25-1 and TRBJ2-2; 9 bases agree with TRBD1. The CDR3 spans 14 residues. Germline CDR1 reads MGHDK; CDR2 reads SYGVNS. J lost 5 bases, V lost 7 bases, and 5 bases had no gene match. CDR3 sequence: CASTRQGGTGELFF. In DNA form, the CDR3 reads TGTGCCAGCACTCGACAGGGGGGAACCGGGGAGCTGTTTTTT. Full variable domain (remainder filled in from reference TRBV25-1 and TRBJ2-2): EADIYQTPRYLVIGTGKKITLECSQTMGHDKMYWYQQDPGMELHLIHYSYGVNSTEKGDLSSESTVSRIRTEHFPLTLESARPSHTSQYLCASTRQGGTGELFFGEGSRLTVL.

The chain employs TRBV11-3 and TRBJ2-1; 9 bases line up with TRBD2. The CDR3 spans 16 residues. CDR1 is SGHNT and CDR2 is YENEEA in the germline V gene. Trimming at V came to 3 bases and at J to 2 bases, leaving 5 bases not matched to a gene. Here the CDR3 DNA reads TGTGCCAGCAGCTTGGGCGGGAGGGCTGCCTACAATGAGCAGTTCTTC. Protein: CASSLGGRAAYNEQFF.

This clone showed up just once. This chain connects TRBV2 to TRBJ2-2; 9 bases line up with TRBD1. With 6 bases clipped from V and 6 bases from J, the junction kept 8 bases outside the gene matches. Per germline, CDR1 SNHLY and CDR2 FYNNEI. The CDR3 is made up of 15 amino acids. The CDR3 DNA follows: TGTGCCAGCAGACCCGGACAGGGGATGGCCGGGGAGCTGTTTTTT. Its protein product is CASRPGQGMAGELFF.

V is TRBV28 and J is TRBJ2-3, with D possibly being TRBD2 (6 bases). The germline V gene encodes CDR1 MDHEN and CDR2 SYDVKM. The CDR3 spans 18 residues. Trimming took 3 bases from V and 2 from J, leaving 21 bases between them. CDR3 sequence: CASSFPALPGLDTDTQYF. CDR3 DNA: TGTGCCAGCAGTTTTCCCGCCTTACCGGGACTCGACACAGATACGCAGTATTTT.

The rearrangement uses TRBV11-2 and TRBJ2-3; D not resolved. The CDR3 covers 12 residues. V dropped 4 bases and J dropped 7 bases, with 9 bases sitting between them. The germline gives CDR1 SGHAT, CDR2 FQNNGV. The CDR3 DNA sequence: TGTGCCAGCAGCTCGTCATCTTATACGCAGTATTTT. It encodes CASSSSSYTQYF.

Only a few counts were recorded for this clone. The V and J genes are TRBV29-1 and TRBJ1-5; D is undetermined. V was pared by 4 bases and J by 6 bases, with 16 bases between. The germline V gene has CDR1 SQVTM and CDR2 ANQGSEA. The CDR3 is 14 residues long. The CDR3 DNA reads as TGCAGCGTTGGTATAGGGAATGTTGGTCAGCCCCAGCATTTT. Translation: CSVGIGNVGQPQHF.

The chain is built from TRBV19 and TRBJ2-1, with D uncertain. V lost 3 bases to trimming and J lost 9 bases, with 18 bases between them. CDR1 and CDR2 (germline): LNHDA, SQIVND (reference sequence). The CDR3 contains 15 residues. The CDR3 loop is CASSIRLNNKGEQFF. The CDR3, as DNA: TGTGCCAGTAGTATCAGACTCAACAACAAGGGTGAGCAGTTCTTC. The full variable domain, rest sourced from reference TRBV19 and TRBJ2-1, is DGGITQSPKYLFRKEGQNVTLSCEQNLNHDAMYWYRQDPGQGLRLIYYSQIVNDFQKGDIAEGYSVSREKKESFPLTVTSAQKNPTAFYLCASSIRLNNKGEQFFGPGTRLTVL.

The DNA for the CDR3 is TGCAGTGCCCCCTTTTCGAATGAGCAGTTCTTC. This codes for CSAPFSNEQFF. This chain connects TRBV20-1 to TRBJ2-1, with no clear D. The germline V and J ends were trimmed by 6 bases and 7 bases, with 10 bases remaining between them. The CDR3 contains 11 residues. Per the germline V gene, CDR1 is DFQATT and CDR2 is SNEGSKA (reference sequence).